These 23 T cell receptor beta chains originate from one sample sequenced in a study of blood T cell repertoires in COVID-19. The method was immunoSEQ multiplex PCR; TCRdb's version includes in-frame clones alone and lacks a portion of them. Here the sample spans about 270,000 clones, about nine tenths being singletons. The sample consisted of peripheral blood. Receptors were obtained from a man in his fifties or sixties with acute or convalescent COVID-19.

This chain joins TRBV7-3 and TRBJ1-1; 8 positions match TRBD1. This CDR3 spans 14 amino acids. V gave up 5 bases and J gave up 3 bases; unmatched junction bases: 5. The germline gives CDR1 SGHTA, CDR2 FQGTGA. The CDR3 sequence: CASSPGTGHTEAFF. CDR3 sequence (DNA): TGTGCCAGCAGCCCCGGGACAGGCCACACTGAAGCTTTCTTT.

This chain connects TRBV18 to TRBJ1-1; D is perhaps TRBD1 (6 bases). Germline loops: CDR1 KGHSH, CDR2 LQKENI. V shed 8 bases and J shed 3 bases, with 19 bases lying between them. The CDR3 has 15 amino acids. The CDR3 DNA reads TGTGCCAGCGGGCCGACCCTGGGGGCTGACACTGAAGCTTTCTTT. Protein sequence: CASGPTLGADTEAFF.

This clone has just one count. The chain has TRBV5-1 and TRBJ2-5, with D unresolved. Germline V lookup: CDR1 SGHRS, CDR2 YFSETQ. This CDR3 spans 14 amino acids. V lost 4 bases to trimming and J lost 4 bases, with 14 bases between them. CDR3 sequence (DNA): TGCGCCAGCAGCCCGGTGGCGGCCCCAGAGACCCAGTACTTC. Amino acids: CASSPVAAPETQYF.

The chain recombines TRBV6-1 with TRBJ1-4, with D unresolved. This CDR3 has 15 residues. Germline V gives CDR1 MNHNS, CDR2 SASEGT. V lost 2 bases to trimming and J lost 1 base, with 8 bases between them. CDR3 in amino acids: CASSELVGTNEKLFF. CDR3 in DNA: TGTGCCAGCAGTGAACTGGTCGGAACTAATGAAAAACTGTTTTTT.

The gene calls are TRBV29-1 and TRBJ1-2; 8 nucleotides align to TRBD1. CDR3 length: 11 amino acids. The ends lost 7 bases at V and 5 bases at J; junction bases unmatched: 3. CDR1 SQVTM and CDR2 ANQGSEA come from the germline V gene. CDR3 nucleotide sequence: TGCAGCGCGGGACAGGTTTATGGCTACACCTTC. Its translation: CSAGQVYGYTF.

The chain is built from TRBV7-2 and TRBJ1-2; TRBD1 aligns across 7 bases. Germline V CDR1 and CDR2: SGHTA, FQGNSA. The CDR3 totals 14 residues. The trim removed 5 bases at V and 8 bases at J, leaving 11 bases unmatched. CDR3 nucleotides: TGTGCCAGCAGCGTACCGGACAGGTCAGCCGGCTACACCTTC. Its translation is CASSVPDRSAGYTF.

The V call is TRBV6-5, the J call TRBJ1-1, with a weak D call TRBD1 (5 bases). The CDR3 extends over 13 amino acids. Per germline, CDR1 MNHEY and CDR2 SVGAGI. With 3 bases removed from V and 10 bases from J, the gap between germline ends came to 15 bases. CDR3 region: CASSYSGFLSAFF. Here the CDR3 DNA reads TGTGCCAGCAGTTATTCAGGGTTCCTCTCAGCTTTCTTT.

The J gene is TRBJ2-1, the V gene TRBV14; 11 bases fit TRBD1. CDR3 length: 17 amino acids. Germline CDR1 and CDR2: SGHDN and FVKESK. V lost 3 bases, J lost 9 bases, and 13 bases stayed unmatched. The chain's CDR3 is CASSHARDRGTHGEQFF. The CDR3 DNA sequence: TGTGCCAGCAGCCACGCCCGGGACAGGGGGACGCACGGTGAGCAGTTCTTC.

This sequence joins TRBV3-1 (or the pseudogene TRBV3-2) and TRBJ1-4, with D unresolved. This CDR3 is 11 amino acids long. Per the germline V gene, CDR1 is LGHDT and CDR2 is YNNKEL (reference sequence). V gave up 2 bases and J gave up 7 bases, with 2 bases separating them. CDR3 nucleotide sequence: TGTGCCAGCAGCCAACTTGAAAAACTGTTTTTT. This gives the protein CASSQLEKLFF.

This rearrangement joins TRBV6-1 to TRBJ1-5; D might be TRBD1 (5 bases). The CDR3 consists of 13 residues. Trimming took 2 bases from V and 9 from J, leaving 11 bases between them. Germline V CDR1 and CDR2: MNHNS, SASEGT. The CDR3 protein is CASSEFPGGPQHF. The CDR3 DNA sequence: TGTGCCAGCAGTGAATTCCCGGGGGGGCCCCAGCATTTT.

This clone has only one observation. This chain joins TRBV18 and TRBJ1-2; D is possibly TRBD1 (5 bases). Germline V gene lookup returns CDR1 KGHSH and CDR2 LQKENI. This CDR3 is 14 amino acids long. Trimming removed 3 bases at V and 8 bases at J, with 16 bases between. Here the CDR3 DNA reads TGTGCCAGCTCACCCGGAGCCGGGACTGACGGCTACACCTTC. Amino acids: CASSPGAGTDGYTF.

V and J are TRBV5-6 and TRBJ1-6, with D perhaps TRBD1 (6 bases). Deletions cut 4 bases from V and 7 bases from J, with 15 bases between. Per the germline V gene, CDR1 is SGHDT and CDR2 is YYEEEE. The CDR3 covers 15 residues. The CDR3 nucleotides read TGTGCCAGCAGCCCCCAGGGGTATCGCAATTCACCCCTCCACTTT. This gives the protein CASSPQGYRNSPLHF.

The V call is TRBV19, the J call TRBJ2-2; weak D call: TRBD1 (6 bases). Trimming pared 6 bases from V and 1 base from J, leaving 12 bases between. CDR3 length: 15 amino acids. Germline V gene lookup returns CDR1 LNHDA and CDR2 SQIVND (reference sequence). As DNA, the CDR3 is TGTGCCAGTAGCTCAGGGGCCGGGAACACCGGGGAGCTGTTTTTT. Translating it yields CASSSGAGNTGELFF.

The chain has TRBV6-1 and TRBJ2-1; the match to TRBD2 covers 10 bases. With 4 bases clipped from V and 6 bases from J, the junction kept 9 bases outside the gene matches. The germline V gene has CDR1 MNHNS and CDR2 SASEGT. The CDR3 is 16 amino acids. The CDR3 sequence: CASSGAGGLRANEQFF. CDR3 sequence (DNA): TGTGCCAGCAGTGGAGCGGGGGGGCTAAGGGCCAATGAGCAGTTCTTC.

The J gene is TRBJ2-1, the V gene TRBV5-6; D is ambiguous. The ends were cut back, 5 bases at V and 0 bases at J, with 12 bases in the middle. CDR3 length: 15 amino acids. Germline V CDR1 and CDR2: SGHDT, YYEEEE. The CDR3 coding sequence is TGTGCCAGCAGGCTCGATGAGAGCTCCTACAATGAGCAGTTCTTC. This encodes CASRLDESSYNEQFF.

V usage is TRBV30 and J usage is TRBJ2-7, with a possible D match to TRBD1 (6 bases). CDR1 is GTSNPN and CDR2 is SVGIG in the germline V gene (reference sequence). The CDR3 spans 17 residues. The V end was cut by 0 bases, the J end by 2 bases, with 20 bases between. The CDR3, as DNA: TGTGCCTGGAGTGTGGGGACACTTATAATCACCCCCTACGAGCAGTACTTC. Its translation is CAWSVGTLIITPYEQYF.

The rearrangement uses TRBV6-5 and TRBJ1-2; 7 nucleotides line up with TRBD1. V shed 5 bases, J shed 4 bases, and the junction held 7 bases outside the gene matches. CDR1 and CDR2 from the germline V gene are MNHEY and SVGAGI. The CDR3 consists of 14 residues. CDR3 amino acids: CASSTPGQLYGYTF. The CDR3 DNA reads TGTGCCAGCAGTACCCCGGGACAGCTCTATGGCTACACCTTC.

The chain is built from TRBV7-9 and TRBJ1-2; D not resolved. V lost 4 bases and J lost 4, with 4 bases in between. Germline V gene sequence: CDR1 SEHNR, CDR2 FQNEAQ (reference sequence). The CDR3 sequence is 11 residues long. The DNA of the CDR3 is TGTGCCAGCAGCTCGGGCTATGGCTACACCTTC. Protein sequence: CASSSGYGYTF. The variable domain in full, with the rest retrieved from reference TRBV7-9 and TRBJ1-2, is DTGVSQNPRHKITKRGQNVTFRCDPISEHNRLYWYRQTLGQGPEFLTYFQNEAQLEKSRLLSDRFSAERPKGSFSTLEIQRTEQGDSAMYLCASSSGYGYTFGSGTRLTVV.

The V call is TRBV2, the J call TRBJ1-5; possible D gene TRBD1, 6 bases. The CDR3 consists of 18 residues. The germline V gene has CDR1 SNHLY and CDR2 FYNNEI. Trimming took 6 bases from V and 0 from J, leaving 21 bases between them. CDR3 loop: CASSGGGAAAYSNQPQHF. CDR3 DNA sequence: TGTGCCAGCAGCGGCGGGGGGGCCGCTGCTTATAGCAATCAGCCCCAGCATTTT.

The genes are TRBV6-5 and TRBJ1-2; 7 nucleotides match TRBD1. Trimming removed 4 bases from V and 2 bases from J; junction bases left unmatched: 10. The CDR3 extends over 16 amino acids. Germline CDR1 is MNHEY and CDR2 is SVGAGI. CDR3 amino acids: CASSLGQGGWNYGYTF. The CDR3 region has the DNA TGTGCCAGCAGTTTGGGGCAGGGGGGATGGAACTATGGCTACACCTTC.

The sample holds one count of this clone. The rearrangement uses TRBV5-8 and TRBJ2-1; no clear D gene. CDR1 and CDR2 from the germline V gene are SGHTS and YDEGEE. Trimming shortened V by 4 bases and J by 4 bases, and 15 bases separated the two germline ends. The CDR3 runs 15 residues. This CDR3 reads CASSPHGDPYNEQFF. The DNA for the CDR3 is TGTGCCAGCAGCCCACACGGAGATCCATACAATGAGCAGTTCTTC.

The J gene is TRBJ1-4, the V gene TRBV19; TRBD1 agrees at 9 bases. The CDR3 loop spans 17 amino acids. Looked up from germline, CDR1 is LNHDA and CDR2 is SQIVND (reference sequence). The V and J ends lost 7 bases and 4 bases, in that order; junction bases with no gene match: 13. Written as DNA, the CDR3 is TGTGCCAGTACCCCTGGGACAGGGAACCCCCTTAATGAAAAACTGTTTTTT. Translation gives CASTPGTGNPLNEKLFF.

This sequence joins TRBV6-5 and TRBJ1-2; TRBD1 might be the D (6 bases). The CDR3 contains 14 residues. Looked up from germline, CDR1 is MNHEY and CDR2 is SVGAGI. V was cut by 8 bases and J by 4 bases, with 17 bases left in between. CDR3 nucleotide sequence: TGTGCCAGCCTCAGGGGAGGGGCCCTCTATGGCTACACCTTC. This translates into CASLRGGALYGYTF.